A single sample gave rise to the 3 T cell receptor beta chains below, sequenced in a study of neurological immune-mediated disorders. TCRdb fed the 5' RACE reads into MiXCR, producing one record per CDR3 protein. The repertoire holds under 75,000 distinct CDR3 sequences, with roughly 5.6% as singletons. Sequenced: PBMCs. Source of these receptors: a human donor with multiple sclerosis. The donor label of this sample is uncertain.

The sample holds many counts of this clonotype. The V gene is TRBV4-1, the J gene TRBJ2-3; D is unclear. This CDR3 region has 15 residues. V was shortened by 4 bases and J by 2 bases, with 13 bases between the two germline ends. CDR1 is MGHRA, CDR2 YSYEKL, per germline. The CDR3 bases are TGCGCCAGCAGCCTGGGTGGGGTACCCACAGATACGCAGTATTTT. Amino acid sequence: CASSLGGVPTDTQYF.

The V call is TRBV6-5, the J call TRBJ2-7; the match to TRBD1 covers 7 bases. The ends lost 0 bases at V and 3 bases at J; junction bases unmatched: 5. From germline, CDR1 is MNHEY and CDR2 SVGAGI. The CDR3 runs 15 residues. Here the CDR3 DNA reads TGTGCCAGCAGTTACTCGACAGGGATGGTCTACGAGCAGTACTTC. This encodes CASSYSTGMVYEQYF.

This clonotype showed up many times. The rearrangement joins TRBV29-1 to TRBJ2-7; no definite D call. Trimming took 0 bases from V and 6 from J, leaving 15 bases between them. The CDR3 contains 14 residues. The germline gives CDR1 SQVTM, CDR2 ANQGSEA. The CDR3 is CSVEDPAGTGEQYF. The CDR3 nucleotides are TGCAGCGTTGAAGATCCCGCAGGAACGGGCGAGCAGTACTTC.